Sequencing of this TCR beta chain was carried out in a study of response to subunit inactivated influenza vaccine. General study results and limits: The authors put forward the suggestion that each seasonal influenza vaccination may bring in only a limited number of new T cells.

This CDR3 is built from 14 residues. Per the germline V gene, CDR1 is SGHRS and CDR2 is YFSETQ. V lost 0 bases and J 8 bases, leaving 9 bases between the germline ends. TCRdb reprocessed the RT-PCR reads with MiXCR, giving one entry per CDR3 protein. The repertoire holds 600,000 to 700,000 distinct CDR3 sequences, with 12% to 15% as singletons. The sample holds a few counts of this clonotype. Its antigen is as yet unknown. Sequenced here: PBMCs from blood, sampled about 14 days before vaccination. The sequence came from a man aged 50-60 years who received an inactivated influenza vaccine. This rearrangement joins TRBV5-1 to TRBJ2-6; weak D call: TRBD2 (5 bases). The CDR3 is CASSLELGTNVLTF. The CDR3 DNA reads TGCGCCAGCAGCTTGGAACTAGGAACCAACGTCCTGACTTTC.